This T cell receptor (beta chain) appears in the sequencing data of a study of T cells after yellow fever vaccination. Findings of the study overall: Booster samples showed a return of most primary-vaccination clones (roughly 96% CD4, 70% to 90% CD8).

The CDR3 extends over 17 amino acids. The ends were cut back, 5 bases at V and 2 bases at J, with 19 bases in the middle. Germline V gene data show CDR1 as SGHTA and CDR2 as FQGNSA. Template switching with 5'RACE generated the TCR cDNA and added a universal primer site and UMIs. Using its own MiXCR run on the 5' RACE reads, TCRdb lists one record per CDR3 protein. The table lists 300,000 to 350,000 distinct CDR3 sequences, 4% of them singletons. Remarks on this clonotype: Its matching antigen is unknown.

The chain carries TRBV7-2 and TRBJ1-5; D gene uncertain. The receptor was isolated from a man aged 18 to 35 who received the YFV17D yellow fever vaccine. The sample here was PBMCs, taken 5 days after the yellow fever booster vaccination. CDR3 nucleotides: TGTGCCAGCAGCCGGGGTGGTACGGCCGGAGGCAATCAGCCCCAGCATTTT. Translated, it gives CASSRGGTAGGNQPQHF.